This T cell receptor (beta chain) originates from a study of blood T cell repertoires in COVID-19. Study context: Donors in the United States, Italy and Spain gave samples during acute or convalescent COVID-19. T cells, B-cell-depleted T cells, or PBMCs supplied cDNA or gDNA.

The sample holds a few counts of this clone. Original data processing: Counts of nucleated cells, estimated from reference gene primer amplification, were obtained. Data came from immunoSEQ multiplex PCR; TCRdb stores just in-frame clones and leaves some out. That table furnishes V, J and clone size, whereas the DNA furnished D and trimming. The table records under 100,000 clones, more than 75% of them present only once. CDR3 size: 15 residues. J lost 6 bases, V lost 4 bases, and 9 bases had no gene match. Germline V gene lookup returns CDR1 SGHVS and CDR2 FNYEAQ. Sequencing was carried out using peripheral blood. The receptor comes from a human donor in a cohort sampled during active COVID-19. The V and J genes are TRBV7-6 and TRBJ2-7; 10 positions match TRBD1. The CDR3 loop is CASSSSGTGASEQYF. The CDR3 DNA is TGTGCCAGCAGCTCGTCCGGGACAGGGGCCTCCGAGCAGTACTTC.